This T cell receptor (beta chain) was retrieved from a study of CD8 T cells in cerebrospinal fluid in Alzheimer's disease (dated by TCRdb to 2018 to 2021). The study in broad terms: CSF T cell clonal expansion was assessed with two single-cell approaches: plate-based nested PCR sequencing and droplet-based sequencing. The CSF gene-expression analysis, which included patients with Parkinson's disease, covered a total of 20 to 25 samples. The study examined whether cerebrospinal fluid from healthy elderly individuals and from patients with neurodegenerative disease contained clonally expanded T cells. In the droplet-based CSF analysis comparing patients with controls, about nine healthy controls (about 11,000 cells) and about nine patients with MCI or Alzheimer's disease (approximately 10,000 cells) were included.

From cysteine to phenylalanine, the CDR3 is 14 amino acids long. No DNA sequence was recorded. CDR1 and CDR2, per the germline V gene (reference sequence), are MNHEY and SMNVEV. Library method: 10x single-cell sequencing. CSF cells were profiled with 10X Genomics single-cell V(D)J and 5' gene-expression libraries. An Illumina NextSeq550 was used to sequence the CSF single-cell TCR libraries. In the paper's pipeline: V(D)J reads were aligned to the vdj-GRCh38 alts ensemble 2.0.0 reference and were analysed with the Cell Ranger vdj pipeline. Clonotypes were defined as cell barcodes sharing the same set of productive CDR3 nucleotide sequences. To link clonality with transcriptional profiles, clonotype information was incorporated into Seurat v3.0 gene-expression metadata. Exclusion was applied to CSF cells with more than 1,800 genes, more than 7,500 UMIs or more than 10% mitochondrial reads. To identify TCRs with known antigen specificity, CDR3-beta sequences were compared against VDJdb. Only TCRs with complete alpha and beta chains were included in the network analysis of clone sharing, which used the R package qgraph. TCRdb reprocessed the public reads and reports one entry per CDR3 protein sequence, without DNA. V and J calls and clone size were set by TCRdb, not the authors. The sample's clone listing holds over a thousand distinct CDR3 sequences. Jointly, the top ten make up 8% of the sample.

Acute infectious disease was absent in all participants, and all participants were in good physical condition. Live CSF cells for droplet-based sequencing were sorted with a live/dead marker. CSF was obtained by lumbar puncture, and immune cells were pelleted by centrifugation at 300g. Each CSF sample was examined for red blood cells, and any sample with blood contamination was excluded. CSF cells were cryopreserved by placing the cells in freezing medium, freezing the cells overnight at -80 degrees C, and then storing the cells in liquid nitrogen. Before analysis, CSF samples had been stored for less than seven months. This clonotype ranks as medium-sized (0.01 to 0.1%) by frequency alone, as no count is recorded. No cognate antigen has been identified for it. Broad study findings and their caveats: Only samples with detectable clones (around 11 healthy, 5 MCI, 5 AD, 6 PD) were included in the overall clonality comparison. The EBV-specific clones were neither the most highly expanded clones nor enriched among patients. When data were pooled, 4 of 6 Alzheimer's patients but only 1 of 10 healthy subjects had a highly expanded clone, defined as at least 3% of TCRs. In patients with MCI or Alzheimer's disease, the biggest CSF clone accounted for a larger percentage of TCRs than in controls. Finding EBV-specific TCRs in CSF, the authors cautioned, does not establish a causal link between EBV and Alzheimer's disease.

The specimen sequenced was cerebrospinal fluid. This receptor chain uses TRBV27 and TRBJ1-1; TCRdb calls TRBD1, which cannot be checked without DNA. The receptor's source is a human donor in good health. The CDR3 is CASSLYSPGGEAFF.